A single sample gave rise to the 30 T cell receptor beta chains below, sequenced in a study of cytotoxic CD8 clonotypes in ibrutinib-treated CLL. This table comes from immunoSEQ multiplex PCR, and its TCRdb copy is limited to in-frame clones, with some not included. Of 250,000 to 350,000 clones listed, about 72% were seen once; the top ten hold 5.6%. The sample in question was PBMCs, obtained at disease progression, from a patient treated with ibrutinib. These receptor sequences come from a human donor with chronic lymphocytic leukemia.

This chain uses TRBV7-2 with TRBJ2-7, with D possibly being TRBD1 (9 bases). The CDR3 contains 17 residues. The V gene's germline CDR1 is SGHTA and CDR2 FQGNSA. The V end was cut by 3 bases, the J end by 5 bases, with 23 bases between. CDR3 nucleotides: TGTGCCAGCAGCTTCTTCCCCGGGGGGGACAGGGACGACGAGCAGTACTTC. Protein: CASSFFPGGDRDDEQYF.

This rearrangement joins TRBV11-2 to TRBJ1-3; D gene ambiguous. The CDR3 runs 15 residues. Germline V gene sequence: CDR1 SGHAT, CDR2 FQNNGV. The V end was cut by 3 bases, the J end by 0 bases, with 9 bases between. The CDR3 DNA follows: TGTGCCAGCAGCTTCGGACTTATCTCTGGAAACACCATATATTTT. The encoded protein is CASSFGLISGNTIYF.

The chain uses TRBV5-1 and TRBJ2-1, with 9 bases that match TRBD2. This CDR3 has 16 residues. Unmatched junction bases numbered 5, after V lost 2 bases and J lost 2 bases. Germline CDR1 reads SGHRS; CDR2 reads YFSETQ. DNA of the CDR3: TGCGCCAGCAGCTTTGTAGCGGGAGCCCCCTACAATGAGCAGTTCTTC. This gives the protein CASSFVAGAPYNEQFF.

The V call is TRBV7-8, the J call TRBJ1-5; a possible D gene is TRBD1 (6 bases). Trimming took 5 bases from V and 2 from J, leaving 13 bases between them. Looked up from germline, CDR1 is SGHVS and CDR2 is FQNEAQ. This CDR3 region has 15 residues. The CDR3 DNA is TGTGCCAGCAGCCGAAGTGCAGGGGGCAATCAGCCCCAGCATTTT. Amino acids: CASSRSAGGNQPQHF.

CDR3 region: CASSEEGRVWGHNYGYTF. For the CDR3, the DNA is TGCGCCAGCAGTGAGGAGGGGAGAGTCTGGGGGCATAACTATGGCTACACCTTC. This chain joins TRBV10-1 and TRBJ1-2; tentative D call: TRBD1 (6 bases). V lost 2 bases and J lost 1, with 20 bases in between. The CDR3 has 18 amino acids. CDR1 is WNHNN and CDR2 is SYGVQD in the germline V gene (reference sequence).

The chain is built from TRBV9 and TRBJ1-2; D gene uncertain. The CDR3 runs to 14 residues. The germline V gene encodes CDR1 SGDLS and CDR2 YYNGEE. V was pared by 0 bases and J by 4 bases, with 10 bases between. This CDR3 reads CASSVADGFYGYTF. The CDR3, as DNA: TGTGCCAGCAGCGTAGCTGACGGATTCTATGGCTACACCTTC.

The chain has TRBV9 and TRBJ2-2; D remains ambiguous. The V end lost 0 bases, the J end lost 1 base, and 7 bases lay between the germline ends. Germline CDR1 is SGDLS and CDR2 is YYNGEE. This CDR3 is 15 amino acids long. The CDR3 protein is CASSVDPMNTGELFF. In nucleotides, the CDR3 is TGTGCCAGCAGCGTAGATCCAATGAACACCGGGGAGCTGTTTTTT.

This clone was found once. This chain uses TRBV4-1 with TRBJ2-7; D is possibly TRBD2 (6 bases). V was clipped by 0 bases and J by 0 bases, with 15 bases between them. The CDR3 is made up of 17 amino acids. Per the germline V gene, CDR1 is MGHRA and CDR2 is YSYEKL. The CDR3 DNA sequence: TGCGCCAGCAGCCAAGATCGGTTTTGGGGGGACTCCTACGAGCAGTACTTC. It is translated as CASSQDRFWGDSYEQYF.

The chain uses TRBV19 and TRBJ1-4; possible D gene TRBD1, 6 bases. The CDR3 loop spans 16 amino acids. Germline lookup yields CDR1 LNHDA and CDR2 SQIVND (reference sequence). V gave up 0 bases and J gave up 5 bases, with 13 bases separating them. CDR3 sequence reads: CASSIEQGRMNEKLFF. The CDR3 nucleotides are TGTGCCAGTAGTATAGAGCAGGGGCGAATGAATGAAAAACTGTTTTTT.

The V and J genes are TRBV2 and TRBJ2-7; D gene unclear. CDR3 size: 16 residues. Looked up from germline, CDR1 is SNHLY and CDR2 is FYNNEI. Trimming stripped 2 bases from V and 0 bases from J, with 14 bases between. Here the CDR3 DNA reads TGTGCCAGCAGTGAAAGCCGCCCACCTATCTCCTACGAGCAGTACTTC. It yields the protein CASSESRPPISYEQYF.

J is TRBJ2-7 and V is TRBV19; 8 bases are shared with TRBD1. CDR1 is LNHDA and CDR2 is SQIVND in the germline V gene (reference sequence). The CDR3 has 14 amino acids. Germline trimming cut 8 bases from V and 2 bases from J; bases unmatched to any gene: 8. CDR3 sequence: CASSYRGNPYEQYF. The CDR3 DNA sequence: TGTGCCAGTTCCTACAGGGGGAACCCCTACGAGCAGTACTTC.

The chain carries TRBV27 and TRBJ2-1; 9 bases fit TRBD2. This CDR3 is built from 16 residues. The V segment lost 0 bases and the J segment 8 bases; nucleotides outside the gene matches: 8. Looked up from germline, CDR1 is MNHEY and CDR2 is SMNVEV (reference sequence). CDR3 sequence: CASSLSGLAWVDEQFF. CDR3 nucleotides: TGTGCCAGCAGTTTATCGGGACTAGCCTGGGTCGATGAGCAGTTCTTC.

V is TRBV19 and J is TRBJ2-1; D remains ambiguous. Germline CDR1 LNHDA, CDR2 SQIVND (reference sequence). The CDR3 consists of 15 residues. Trimming stripped 4 bases from V and 0 bases from J, with 10 bases between. CDR3 loop: CASSRHKPSYNEQFF. The CDR3 DNA reads TGTGCCAGTAGTAGGCATAAACCCTCCTACAATGAGCAGTTCTTC.

The gene calls are TRBV6-5 and TRBJ2-7; 14 bases agree with TRBD2. Germline CDR1 and CDR2: MNHEY and SVGAGI. This CDR3 has 15 amino acids. V lost 4 bases, J lost 4 bases, and 3 bases stayed unmatched. The CDR3 region is CASSWGLAGEYEQYF. The DNA of the CDR3 is TGTGCCAGCAGTTGGGGACTAGCGGGGGAATACGAGCAGTACTTC.

The rearrangement uses TRBV28 and TRBJ2-1; D gene unclear. The CDR3 covers 11 residues. Germline V gene sequence: CDR1 MDHEN, CDR2 SYDVKM. Trimming took off 5 bases at V and 2 bases at J, with 1 base between the two ends. CDR3 loop: CASSPYNEQFF. In DNA, the CDR3 is TGTGCCAGCAGTCCCTACAATGAGCAGTTCTTC.

The chain uses TRBV7-6 and TRBJ2-1; D is ambiguous. The germline gives CDR1 SGHVS, CDR2 FNYEAQ. The CDR3 runs 15 residues. Trimming stripped 3 bases from V and 4 bases from J, with 13 bases between. The CDR3 DNA follows: TGTGCCAGCAGCTTTAGGTCGTCGGTATACAATGAGCAGTTCTTC. It codes for CASSFRSSVYNEQFF.

The CDR3 loop is CASSQGQGGGTYEQYF. As DNA, the CDR3 is TGTGCCAGCTCACAAGGACAGGGCGGGGGTACCTACGAGCAGTACTTC. The chain joins TRBV18 to TRBJ2-7; perhaps TRBD1 as D (8 bases). V lost 4 bases and J 2 bases, leaving 18 bases between the germline ends. The CDR3 totals 16 residues. Germline CDR1 KGHSH, CDR2 LQKENI.

The chain is built from TRBV9 and TRBJ2-1; D unclear. This CDR3 contains 12 residues. The germline V gene has CDR1 SGDLS and CDR2 YYNGEE. V lost 1 base to trimming and J lost 6 bases, with 5 bases between them. Written as DNA, the CDR3 is TGTGCCAGCAGCGTACCACCCAATGAGCAGTTCTTC. This gives the protein CASSVPPNEQFF.

This clone appeared a few times. This chain joins TRBV7-3 and TRBJ2-3, with unresolved D. V was shortened by 2 bases and J by 4 bases, with 4 bases between the two germline ends. Germline V CDR1 and CDR2: SGHTA, FQGTGA. The CDR3 loop spans 12 amino acids. The CDR3 loop is CASSLVPDTQYF. CDR3 nucleotides: TGTGCCAGCAGCTTAGTCCCAGATACGCAGTATTTT.

The chain couples TRBV18 to TRBJ1-2; D possibly corresponds to TRBD1 (5 bases). CDR3 length: 13 amino acids. In germline, CDR1 is KGHSH, CDR2 LQKENI. Trimming stripped 2 bases from V and 4 bases from J, with 8 bases between. CDR3 nucleotides: TGTGCCAGCTCACCAGGGGGAAGCTATGGCTACACCTTC. Its protein is CASSPGGSYGYTF.

This clone appeared once. The chain links TRBV9 to TRBJ1-5, with D maybe TRBD1 (5 bases). This CDR3 contains 15 residues. Per germline, CDR1 SGDLS and CDR2 YYNGEE. Trimming cost V 0 bases and J 4 bases, with 11 bases left between them. Here the CDR3 DNA reads TGTGCCAGCAGCGTAGAGGCAGACAGTAATCAGCCCCAGCATTTT. This codes for CASSVEADSNQPQHF.

This clone was observed a handful of times. The V call is TRBV11-2, the J call TRBJ1-2; a weak D match, TRBD1 (5 bases). Germline V lookup: CDR1 SGHAT, CDR2 FQNNGV. Trimming took 5 bases from V and 6 from J, leaving 13 bases between them. The CDR3 consists of 13 residues. As DNA, the CDR3 is TGTGCCAGCAGCCGTGGGGGGGTGGATGGCTACACCTTC. It codes for CASSRGGVDGYTF.

The rearrangement joins TRBV27 to TRBJ2-1, with TRBD1 matching 7 bases. J lost 3 bases, V lost 3 bases, and 2 bases had no gene match. This CDR3 is built from 14 residues. Germline V CDR1 and CDR2: MNHEY, SMNVEV (reference sequence). The CDR3 coding sequence is TGTGCCAGCAGTTTGACAGGGTACTACAATGAGCAGTTCTTC. Translated, it gives CASSLTGYYNEQFF.

The V gene is TRBV4-3, the J gene TRBJ2-7; possibly TRBD2 for D (5 bases). The germline gives CDR1 LGHNA, CDR2 YSLEER. V was clipped by 0 bases and J by 2 bases, with 8 bases between them. The CDR3 is 14 residues long. The CDR3 sequence: CASSQEWETYEQYF. CDR3 coding DNA: TGCGCCAGCAGCCAAGAATGGGAGACCTACGAGCAGTACTTC.

The chain is built from TRBV7-9 and TRBJ1-2, with 11 bases fitting TRBD1. The CDR3 is 17 amino acids. CDR1 SEHNR and CDR2 FQNEAQ come from the germline V gene (reference sequence). J was trimmed by 1 base and V by 1 base; bases with no gene match: 5. The CDR3 reads CASSLGRTGGLNYGYTF. The CDR3, as DNA: TGTGCCAGCAGCTTAGGCCGGACAGGGGGCCTTAACTATGGCTACACCTTC.

This chain connects TRBV7-9 to TRBJ2-1; D gene ambiguous. This CDR3 comprises 15 residues. CDR1 and CDR2 from the germline V gene are SEHNR and FQNEAQ (reference sequence). V lost 5 bases to trimming and J lost 0 bases, with 11 bases between them. The CDR3 sequence is CASSPLLLSYNEQFF. CDR3 DNA: TGTGCCAGCAGCCCCCTTCTTCTCTCCTACAATGAGCAGTTCTTC. Drawing the rest from reference TRBV7-9 and TRBJ2-1, the complete variable domain is DTGVSQNPRHKITKRGQNVTFRCDPISEHNRLYWYRQTLGQGPEFLTYFQNEAQLEKSRLLSDRFSAERPKGSFSTLEIQRTEQGDSAMYLCASSPLLLSYNEQFFGPGTRLTVL.

This chain connects TRBV7-2 to TRBJ1-2; 7 bases match TRBD1. J gave up 4 bases and V 5 bases, and 7 bases lay outside the gene matches. Germline V gene sequence: CDR1 SGHTA, CDR2 FQGNSA. The CDR3 loop spans 14 amino acids. This CDR3 is CASSRTGTVYGYTF. The DNA of the CDR3 is TGTGCCAGCAGCCGCACCGGGACAGTCTATGGCTACACCTTC. Supplemented by reference TRBV7-2 and TRBJ1-2, the full variable domain reads GAGVSQSPSNKVTEKGKDVELRCDPISGHTALYWYRQSLGQGLEFLIYFQGNSAPDKSGLPSDRFSAERTGGSVSTLTIQRTQQEDSAVYLCASSRTGTVYGYTFGSGTRLTVV.

The chain carries TRBV28 and TRBJ1-1; no clear D. The V gene lost 8 bases and the J gene lost 4 bases, with 14 bases spanning the gap. The CDR3 sequence is 13 residues long. CDR1 and CDR2 from the germline V gene are MDHEN and SYDVKM. CDR3 sequence (DNA): TGTGCCAGCTCTCCCTTAGGCGGCACTGAAGCTTTCTTT. Residues: CASSPLGGTEAFF.

The CDR3 DNA sequence: TGTGCCAGCAGCTCACGCGGGGGGGAGCAGTACTTC. Translated, it gives CASSSRGGEQYF. This chain connects TRBV13 to TRBJ2-7, with 8 positions matching TRBD2. Per germline, CDR1 PRHDT and CDR2 FYEKMQ (reference sequence). The J segment lost 7 bases and the V segment lost 4 bases, leaving 3 bases of the junction unmatched. This CDR3 is 12 amino acids long.

This clone was seen more than once but under ten times. The gene calls are TRBV9 and TRBJ1-2; weak D call: TRBD1 (6 bases). Deletions cut 4 bases from V and 4 bases from J, with 11 bases between. There are 13 residues in the CDR3. CDR1 is SGDLS, CDR2 YYNGEE, per germline. CDR3: CASSLGGVYGYTF. The DNA of the CDR3 is TGTGCCAGCAGCTTGGGGGGCGTCTATGGCTACACCTTC.